This entry concerns a single T cell receptor (beta chain). Its antigen is not known. The data stem from a study of beta chain features in type 1 diabetes. Overall study findings and caveats: Moderate but significant shortening of TCRB CDR3s was recorded in all four CD4+ subsets from Type 1 diabetes patients.

Germline CDR1 reads GTSNPN; CDR2 reads SVGIG (reference sequence). V lost 4 bases and J 5 bases, leaving 15 bases between the germline ends. The CDR3 is 13 residues long. Sorted cells reached over 95% purity in every population. Expressed TCRB transcripts were sequenced because the entire RNA isolate underwent reverse transcription. Profiling relied on immunoSEQ multiplex PCR, and the TCRdb table lists in-frame clones only, not all of them. The sample lists about 23,000 clones; about 57% were seen once. The genes are TRBV30 and TRBJ2-7; perhaps TRBD1 as D (6 bases). This sequence was found in a man younger than 30 with type 1 diabetes. The sample was stem cell memory CD4+ T cells from blood. Here the CDR3 reads CAWNLGGWNEQYF. Here the CDR3 DNA reads TGTGCCTGGAATTTAGGGGGTTGGAACGAGCAGTACTTC.